The entry that follows covers one TCR beta chain sequence. Previously published methods and listed TCR primers were used for the bulk TCR libraries. A single record per CDR3 protein comes from TCRdb applying MiXCR to the PCR reads. The table includes some 580,000 distinct CDR3 sequences, approximately 24% detected once. V shed 6 bases and J shed 2 bases, with 16 bases lying between them. CDR3 length: 15 amino acids. The germline gives CDR1 SEHNR, CDR2 FQNEAQ (reference sequence). The sample belongs to a study of molecular identifiers for immune sequencing clone quantification. A CD8+CD4-CCR7+CD45RA+ phenotype served as the sorting definition for naive CD8 T cells.

Sequencing was carried out using naive CD8+ T cells from blood, with Jurkat cell RNA spiked in. Subset: FACS-sorted CD8+CD4-CCR7+CD45RA+ naive T cells. The source of this sequence is a human donor in good health. Some libraries in this study had Jurkat cell RNA spiked in. The chain links TRBV7-9 to TRBJ1-2; D perhaps matches TRBD1 (5 bases). CDR3 nucleotide sequence: TGTGCCAGCAGGCCTATTTCGGCAGGGAACTATGGCTACACCTTC. Translated: CASRPISAGNYGYTF.